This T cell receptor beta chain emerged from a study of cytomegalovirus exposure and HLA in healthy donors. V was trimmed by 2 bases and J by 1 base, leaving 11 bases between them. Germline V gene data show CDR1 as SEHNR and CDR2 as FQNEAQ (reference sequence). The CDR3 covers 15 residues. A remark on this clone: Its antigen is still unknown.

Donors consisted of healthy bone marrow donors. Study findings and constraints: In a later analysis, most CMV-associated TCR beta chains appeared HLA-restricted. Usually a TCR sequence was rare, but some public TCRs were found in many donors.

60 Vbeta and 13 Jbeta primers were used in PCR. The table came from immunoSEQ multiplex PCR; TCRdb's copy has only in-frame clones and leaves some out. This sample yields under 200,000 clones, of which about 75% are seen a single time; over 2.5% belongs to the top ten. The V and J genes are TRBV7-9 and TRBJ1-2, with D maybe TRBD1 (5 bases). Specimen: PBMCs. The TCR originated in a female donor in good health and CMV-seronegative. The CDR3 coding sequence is TGTGCCAGCAGCTTAATCAGGGAAGTTAACTATGGCTACACCTTC. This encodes CASSLIREVNYGYTF.